A single sample is the source of the 28 T cell receptor beta chains below, sequenced in a study of T cell responses to AZD1222 COVID-19 vaccine. Only in-frame clones appear in the TCRdb table, and some are missing; sequencing was by immunoSEQ multiplex PCR. The sample records about 170,000 clones, about 83% being singletons. The source material was peripheral blood, sampled 28 days after the second AZD1222 dose. All receptors come from an adult who received the AZD1222 COVID-19 vaccine.

V usage is TRBV6-4 and J usage is TRBJ2-1, with D possibly being TRBD1 (5 bases). The germline V and J ends were trimmed by 3 bases and 3 bases, with 15 bases remaining between them. This CDR3 spans 16 amino acids. CDR1 MRHNA and CDR2 SNTAGT come from the germline V gene. CDR3 DNA sequence: TGTGCCAGCAGTGAGGTAGGGGCAACTGACTACAATGAGCAGTTCTTC. Amino acids: CASSEVGATDYNEQFF.

This chain connects TRBV18 to TRBJ1-1, with TRBD1 identical over 10 bases. The CDR3 loop spans 16 amino acids. The germline V gene has CDR1 KGHSH and CDR2 LQKENI. J was trimmed by 3 bases and V by 3 bases; bases with no gene match: 7. The chain's CDR3 is CASSPRQGARDTEAFF. The CDR3 coding sequence is TGTGCCAGCTCACCCAGACAGGGGGCGCGGGACACTGAAGCTTTCTTT.

The J gene is TRBJ1-1, the V gene TRBV3-1 (or the pseudogene TRBV3-2); 7 bases align to TRBD1. This CDR3 is 14 amino acids long. V shed 3 bases, J shed 1 base, and the junction held 2 bases outside the gene matches. Germline V gene data show CDR1 as LGHDT and CDR2 as YNNKEL (reference sequence). In DNA, the CDR3 is TGTGCCAGCAGCCATGGGACAGCGAACACTGAAGCTTTCTTT. Translated: CASSHGTANTEAFF.

This clone was recorded once. The J gene is TRBJ2-2, the V gene TRBV12-5; D is possibly TRBD1 (6 bases). V shed 2 bases and J shed 0 bases, with 13 bases lying between them. This CDR3 spans 17 amino acids. Germline CDR1 is LGHNT and CDR2 is FRNRAP. CDR3 sequence (DNA): TGTGCTAGTGGTTTGAGGGGGACGCCTGCGAACACCGGGGAGCTGTTTTTT. Translation: CASGLRGTPANTGELFF.

This clone was counted once. J is TRBJ1-5 and V is TRBV12-3 or TRBV12-4; 8 bases map to TRBD1. This CDR3 is built from 13 residues. J was trimmed by 7 bases and V by 5 bases; bases with no gene match: 4. The CDR3 region has the DNA TGTGCCAGCAGTGGGACAGGTGGACAGCCCCAGCATTTT. It is translated as CASSGTGGQPQHF.

The chain combines TRBV7-2 with TRBJ1-3; D remains ambiguous. CDR1 is SGHTA and CDR2 is FQGNSA in the germline V gene. This CDR3 contains 15 residues. Deletions cut 4 bases from V and 2 bases from J, with 12 bases between. CDR3 region: CASSSRRTTGNTIYF. CDR3 in DNA: TGTGCCAGCAGCTCCAGACGGACGACTGGAAACACCATATATTTT.

This rearrangement joins TRBV2 to TRBJ2-3, with D possibly being TRBD2 (5 bases). CDR3 size: 14 residues. Germline loops: CDR1 SNHLY, CDR2 FYNNEI. Trimming removed 5 bases from V and 1 base from J, with 10 bases in between. The CDR3 region is CASSLSGGTDTQYF. In DNA, the CDR3 is TGTGCCAGCAGTCTCAGCGGAGGCACAGATACGCAGTATTTT.

V and J are TRBV6-2 or TRBV6-3 and TRBJ2-3; 13 bases align to TRBD2. The CDR3 runs 18 residues. After removal of 4 bases from V and 0 bases from J, the junction contained 7 bases not matched to a gene. Per the germline V gene, CDR1 is MNHEY and CDR2 is SVGEGT. The CDR3 DNA reads TGTGCCAGCAGTTTCTGGACTAGCGGGGGAGCTAGCACAGATACGCAGTATTTT. Its translation is CASSFWTSGGASTDTQYF.

The genes are TRBV6-5 and TRBJ1-5; tentative D call: TRBD1 (5 bases). This CDR3 is built from 14 residues. Trimming pared 4 bases from V and 6 bases from J, leaving 13 bases between. CDR1 is MNHEY and CDR2 is SVGAGI in the germline V gene. The CDR3 DNA is TGTGCCAGCAGTTCCGGGCGAACAGGTCAGCCCCAGCATTTT. This gives the protein CASSSGRTGQPQHF.

The V and J genes are TRBV19 and TRBJ1-5; 9 bases match TRBD1. Germline-derived CDR1 and CDR2 are LNHDA and SQIVND (reference sequence). CDR3 length: 15 residues. Germline trimming cut 7 bases from V and 4 bases from J; bases unmatched to any gene: 8. This CDR3 reads CASIPTGGSNQPQHF. As DNA, the CDR3 is TGTGCCAGTATCCCGACAGGGGGAAGTAATCAGCCCCAGCATTTT.

The V gene is TRBV6-6, the J gene TRBJ2-7; tentative D call: TRBD2 (5 bases). V lost 8 bases and J 4 bases, leaving 9 bases between the germline ends. Germline V gene lookup returns CDR1 MNHNY and CDR2 SVGAGI (reference sequence). The CDR3 consists of 11 residues. The CDR3: CASGGKYEQYF. The CDR3 DNA follows: TGTGCCAGCGGAGGAAAATACGAGCAGTACTTC.

This sequence joins TRBV6-2 or TRBV6-3 and TRBJ1-2, with 9 bases aligning to TRBD1. The germline gives CDR1 MNHEY, CDR2 SVGEGT. This CDR3 comprises 15 residues. The V gene end was trimmed by 5 bases and the J gene end by 7 bases; junction bases not matched to a gene: 11. CDR3 protein: CASSDPGQGMSGYTF. CDR3 coding DNA: TGTGCCAGCAGTGACCCGGGACAGGGTATGAGTGGCTACACCTTC.

V is TRBV3-1 (or the pseudogene TRBV3-2) and J is TRBJ2-7; D gene ambiguous. Germline assignment: CDR1 LGHDT and CDR2 YNNKEL (reference sequence). The V gene lost 4 bases and the J gene lost 0 bases, with 10 bases spanning the gap. The CDR3 has 14 amino acids. The CDR3 sequence: CASSPRRSSYEQYF. The CDR3 bases are TGTGCCAGCAGCCCGCGTAGGTCCTCCTACGAGCAGTACTTC.

The chain combines TRBV3-1 (or the pseudogene TRBV3-2) with TRBJ1-4; 7 bases are a match to TRBD1. The V gene end was trimmed by 4 bases and the J gene end by 8 bases; junction bases not matched to a gene: 13. Germline assignment: CDR1 LGHDT and CDR2 YNNKEL (reference sequence). The CDR3 has 16 residues. Here the CDR3 reads CASSLSPTGVGEKLFF. CDR3 nucleotide sequence: TGTGCCAGCAGCCTAAGCCCCACAGGGGTCGGGGAAAAACTGTTTTTT.

The genes are TRBV19 and TRBJ1-3; TRBD1 aligns across 7 bases. The CDR3 has 20 residues. Trimming cost V 5 bases and J 0 bases; bases outside gene matches: 19. Germline CDR1 and CDR2: LNHDA and SQIVND (reference sequence). The CDR3 sequence is CASSLLPGQFDSRSGNTIYF. The CDR3 region has the DNA TGTGCCAGTAGTTTGTTACCGGGACAGTTTGACTCTCGCTCTGGAAACACCATATATTTT.

This rearrangement joins TRBV5-6 to TRBJ2-5, with 8 bases aligning to TRBD2. The CDR3 runs to 16 residues. Germline CDR1 is SGHDT and CDR2 is YYEEEE. J lost 1 base, V lost 1 base, and 6 bases had no gene match. The CDR3 DNA reads as TGTGCCAGCAGCTTGCCCAGCGGGGGCCCCCAAGAGACCCAGTACTTC. The encoded protein is CASSLPSGGPQETQYF.

This chain connects TRBV12-3 or TRBV12-4 to TRBJ1-2; TRBD1 is a possible D gene (5 bases). Trimming left V 2 bases short and J 4 bases short, with 8 bases between. This CDR3 contains 13 residues. CDR3 in amino acids: CASSLIQGYGYTF. CDR3 DNA: TGTGCCAGCAGTTTAATCCAGGGCTATGGCTACACCTTC.

The chain links TRBV2 to TRBJ2-7, with D possibly matching TRBD1 (6 bases). The germline V and J ends were trimmed by 3 bases and 0 bases, with 9 bases remaining between them. The CDR3 has 14 residues. Germline V gene sequence: CDR1 SNHLY, CDR2 FYNNEI. Written as DNA, the CDR3 is TGTGCCAGCAGTGACCAGGGGCGCTCCTACGAGCAGTACTTC. It codes for CASSDQGRSYEQYF.

V usage is TRBV30 and J usage is TRBJ2-3, with TRBD2 matching over 7 bases. The CDR3 spans 15 residues. CDR1 and CDR2 (germline): GTSNPN, SVGIG (reference sequence). Trimming removed 6 bases from V and 0 bases from J; junction bases left unmatched: 9. In DNA form, the CDR3 reads TGTGCCTGCCTCCCTGGGGGGGTAAGCACAGATACGCAGTATTTT. Its protein product is CACLPGGVSTDTQYF.

The rearrangement links TRBV11-2 to TRBJ2-7, with D possibly matching TRBD1 (5 bases). The ends were cut back, 1 base at V and 2 bases at J, with 12 bases in the middle. The CDR3 is 15 residues long. CDR1 and CDR2 (germline): SGHAT, FQNNGV. The CDR3 region is CASSLVRTFPYEQYF. The DNA of the CDR3 is TGTGCCAGCAGCTTAGTCCGGACATTCCCCTACGAGCAGTACTTC.

The chain combines TRBV7-9 with TRBJ1-2; 9 nucleotides agree with TRBD1. Trimming took 7 bases from V and 2 from J; bases not matched to a gene: 2. This CDR3 has 13 amino acids. The germline V gene has CDR1 SEHNR and CDR2 FQNEAQ (reference sequence). DNA of the CDR3: TGTGCCAGCAACACAGGGGGCAACTATGGCTACACCTTC. Translated, it gives CASNTGGNYGYTF.

This sequence joins TRBV2 and TRBJ2-3; 8 nucleotides match TRBD1. V lost 6 bases to trimming and J lost 0 bases; unmatched junction nucleotides: 2. The CDR3 has 14 amino acids. Germline V gives CDR1 SNHLY, CDR2 FYNNEI. In DNA, the CDR3 is TGTGCCAGCAGGCAGGGGGCGAGCACAGATACGCAGTATTTT. The encoded protein is CASRQGASTDTQYF.

The J gene is TRBJ2-3, the V gene TRBV11-3, with a possible D match to TRBD2 (6 bases). CDR1 is SGHNT and CDR2 is YENEEA in the germline V gene. Trimming cost V 0 bases and J 6 bases, with 10 bases left between them. CDR3 size: 14 residues. The CDR3 spells CASSLDGGADTQYF. For the CDR3, the DNA is TGTGCCAGCAGCTTAGATGGCGGGGCGGATACGCAGTATTTT.

This clone was observed a single time. The chain combines TRBV6-5 with TRBJ1-4; D is possibly TRBD1 (5 bases). Per germline, CDR1 MNHEY and CDR2 SVGAGI. Trimming cost V 7 bases and J 14 bases, with 14 bases left between them. The CDR3 spans 11 residues. CDR3 nucleotide sequence: TGTGCCAGCACACGGTGGGGGGACCTGTTTTTT. Residues: CASTRWGDLFF.

V is TRBV5-6 and J is TRBJ1-6, with 8 bases lining up with TRBD1. Germline values: CDR1 SGHDT, CDR2 YYEEEE. The V segment lost 4 bases and the J segment 10 bases; nucleotides outside the gene matches: 13. The CDR3 has 16 residues. CDR3 sequence reads: CASSPNFGQGFSPLHF. CDR3 DNA sequence: TGTGCCAGCAGCCCTAATTTCGGACAGGGATTCTCACCCCTCCACTTT.

The chain is built from TRBV10-3 and TRBJ2-7; 9 positions agree with TRBD1. In germline, CDR1 is ENHRY, CDR2 SYGVKD. CDR3 size: 14 residues. V was pared by 10 bases and J by 4 bases, with 11 bases of the junction left unmatched. The CDR3 nucleotides are TGTGCCACAAGGGACGGGACAGGGATTTACGAGCAGTACTTC. This encodes CATRDGTGIYEQYF.

J is TRBJ1-2 and V is TRBV7-9; D gene ambiguous. Germline CDR1 reads SEHNR; CDR2 reads FQNEAQ (reference sequence). V shed 6 bases and J shed 0 bases, with 17 bases lying between them. The CDR3 is 16 residues long. CDR3 region: CASSLVGSEANYGYTF. The CDR3 DNA is TGTGCCAGCAGTCTAGTGGGGTCGGAGGCTAACTATGGCTACACCTTC.

The rearrangement uses TRBV6-5 and TRBJ2-7; TRBD1 aligns across 10 bases. CDR1 and CDR2 from the germline V gene are MNHEY and SVGAGI. The CDR3 runs to 15 residues. Trimming at V came to 5 bases and at J to 0 bases, leaving 4 bases not matched to a gene. The CDR3 sequence: CASSIRTGGSYEQYF. The DNA for the CDR3 is TGTGCCAGCAGTATCCGGACAGGGGGCTCCTACGAGCAGTACTTC.